The 15 T cell receptor beta chains given below trace back to one sample, sequenced in a study of blood T cell repertoires in COVID-19. Only in-frame clones appear in the TCRdb table, and some are missing; sequencing was by immunoSEQ multiplex PCR. The profile shows some 74,000 clones, around 90% of them singletons. Sequencing was done on a sample of peripheral blood. The receptors originated from a man in his fifties or sixties with acute or convalescent COVID-19.

DNA for the CDR3: TGCGCCAGCAGTGAGGATGGGCCAGGCACAGATACGCAGTATTTT. Protein sequence: CASSEDGPGTDTQYF. The chain uses TRBV10-1 and TRBJ2-3; D is ambiguous. With 2 bases removed from V and 1 base from J, the gap between germline ends came to 10 bases. The CDR3 totals 15 residues. Germline V gene lookup returns CDR1 WNHNN and CDR2 SYGVQD (reference sequence).

This clone has a handful of counts. The chain links TRBV6-5 to TRBJ1-3; unclear D gene. Trimming left V 4 bases short and J 0 bases short, with 10 bases between. The CDR3 totals 15 residues. Per the germline V gene, CDR1 is MNHEY and CDR2 is SVGAGI. The CDR3 loop is CASSSPRSSGNTIYF. Here the CDR3 DNA reads TGTGCCAGCAGTTCCCCCCGGAGCTCTGGAAACACCATATATTTT.

The V gene is TRBV12-5, the J gene TRBJ2-5, with D perhaps matching TRBD2 (7 bases). CDR3 length: 15 amino acids. Germline V CDR1 and CDR2: LGHNT, FRNRAP. Trimming removed 1 base from V and 5 bases from J, with 14 bases in between. CDR3 in DNA: TGTGCTAGTGGTTTGGGCCGGGGGGCTGGTGAGACCCAGTACTTC. This sequence encodes CASGLGRGAGETQYF.

This clone was counted at least ten times. The V and J genes are TRBV3-1 (or the pseudogene TRBV3-2) and TRBJ1-2; unclear D gene. Germline CDR1 LGHDT, CDR2 YNNKEL (reference sequence). This CDR3 is built from 14 residues. Trimming shortened V by 4 bases and J by 8 bases, and 17 bases separated the two germline ends. CDR3 amino acids: CASSPIGSTGGYTF. The CDR3 nucleotides are TGTGCCAGCAGCCCGATCGGCAGTACGGGAGGCTACACCTTC.

The gene calls are TRBV5-1 and TRBJ1-6; perhaps TRBD1 as D (5 bases). Looked up from germline, CDR1 is SGHRS and CDR2 is YFSETQ. V was pared by 7 bases and J by 1 base, with 9 bases between. The CDR3 extends over 14 amino acids. The CDR3, as DNA: TGCGCCAGCTGGGGGGGATCCTATAATTCACCCCTCCACTTT. Protein sequence: CASWGGSYNSPLHF.

This chain links TRBV28 with TRBJ2-6; 11 bases are shared with TRBD1. The V gene end was trimmed by 5 bases and the J gene end by 0 bases; junction bases not matched to a gene: 6. This CDR3 region has 18 residues. Per germline, CDR1 MDHEN and CDR2 SYDVKM. CDR3 region: CASSPRTGGTSGANVLTF. Written as DNA, the CDR3 is TGTGCCAGCAGTCCTAGGACAGGGGGCACCTCTGGGGCCAACGTCCTGACTTTC.

The chain joins TRBV27 to TRBJ1-4; 7 bases fit TRBD1. Germline loops: CDR1 MNHEY, CDR2 SMNVEV (reference sequence). The V gene end was trimmed by 6 bases and the J gene end by 0 bases; junction bases not matched to a gene: 1. The CDR3 is made up of 14 amino acids. The CDR3, as DNA: TGTGCCAGCAGGGGGACAGCAACTAATGAAAAACTGTTTTTT. This codes for CASRGTATNEKLFF.

This chain connects TRBV10-1 to TRBJ2-5; TRBD1 matches at 7 bases. This CDR3 contains 16 residues. Trimming at V came to 0 bases and at J to 2 bases, leaving 6 bases not matched to a gene. CDR1 WNHNN and CDR2 SYGVQD come from the germline V gene (reference sequence). DNA of the CDR3: TGCGCCAGCAGTGAGTCAGGGGGCGCTGGGCAAGAGACCCAGTACTTC. Translation: CASSESGGAGQETQYF.

V and J are TRBV5-6 and TRBJ1-2; 12 bases match TRBD1. Per the germline V gene, CDR1 is SGHDT and CDR2 is YYEEEE. J lost 4 bases, V lost 7 bases, and 5 bases had no gene match. The CDR3 consists of 14 residues. The CDR3: CASGTGGEVYGYTF. The CDR3 nucleotides read TGTGCCAGCGGGACAGGGGGCGAAGTCTATGGCTACACCTTC. The full variable domain, in which reference TRBV5-6 and TRBJ1-2 provide the parts outside the CDR3, is DAGVTQSPTHLIKTRGQQVTLRCSPKSGHDTVSWYQQALGQGPQFIFQYYEEEERQRGNFPDRFSGHQFPNYSSELNVNALLLGDSALYLCASGTGGEVYGYTFGSGTRLTVV.

This clone is a singleton in its sample. V usage is TRBV9 and J usage is TRBJ2-7; 12 bases align to TRBD1. The CDR3 has 15 amino acids. The germline CDR1 and CDR2 sequences are SGDLS and YYNGEE. V lost 1 base, J lost 4 bases, and 3 bases stayed unmatched. For the CDR3, the DNA is TGTGCCAGCAGCGTATGGGACAGGGGGCCGTACGAGCAGTACTTC. This translates into CASSVWDRGPYEQYF.

The rearrangement uses TRBV7-9 and TRBJ1-4; weak D call: TRBD1 (6 bases). This CDR3 region has 13 residues. Deletions cut 7 bases from V and 5 bases from J, with 11 bases between. The germline CDR1 and CDR2 sequences are SEHNR and FQNEAQ (reference sequence). The CDR3 DNA reads TGTGCCAGCACCCGGGACACGAATGAAAAACTGTTTTTT. Its protein product is CASTRDTNEKLFF.

The J gene is TRBJ2-3, the V gene TRBV6-7; the match to TRBD2 covers 13 bases. TRBV6-7 is flagged as an ORF with uncertain function. V lost 7 bases, J lost 0 bases, and 10 bases stayed unmatched. CDR3 length equals 18 residues. In DNA, the CDR3 is TGTGCCAGCACCTTTAAGGGACTAGCGGGGAATAGCACAGATACGCAGTATTTT. Translating gives CASTFKGLAGNSTDTQYF.

This clone has only one observation. This chain connects TRBV4-1 to TRBJ2-2, with D perhaps matching TRBD2 (6 bases). The CDR3 consists of 15 residues. Germline lookup yields CDR1 MGHRA and CDR2 YSYEKL. With 7 bases removed from V and 3 bases from J, the gap between germline ends came to 15 bases. The CDR3 spells CASKGTGGYTGELFF. CDR3 bases: TGCGCCAGCAAGGGAACCGGGGGATACACCGGGGAGCTGTTTTTT.

The rearrangement uses TRBV18 and TRBJ2-3; TRBD2 agrees at 8 bases. CDR1 is KGHSH and CDR2 is LQKENI in the germline V gene. The CDR3 consists of 17 residues. Trimming at V came to 1 base and at J to 6 bases, leaving 12 bases not matched to a gene. The CDR3 coding sequence is TGTGCCAGCTCACCACTAACGGGGGGGCCGAGAGCGGATACGCAGTATTTT. It translates to CASSPLTGGPRADTQYF.

The chain couples TRBV5-1 to TRBJ2-5; TRBD2 is a possible D gene (7 bases). V lost 4 bases and J 5 bases, leaving 15 bases between the germline ends. The CDR3 is 14 amino acids. Germline CDR1 SGHRS, CDR2 YFSETQ. The CDR3 reads CASSVRGGWETQYF. The CDR3 nucleotides are TGCGCCAGCAGCGTCCGCGGGGGCTGGGAGACCCAGTACTTC.